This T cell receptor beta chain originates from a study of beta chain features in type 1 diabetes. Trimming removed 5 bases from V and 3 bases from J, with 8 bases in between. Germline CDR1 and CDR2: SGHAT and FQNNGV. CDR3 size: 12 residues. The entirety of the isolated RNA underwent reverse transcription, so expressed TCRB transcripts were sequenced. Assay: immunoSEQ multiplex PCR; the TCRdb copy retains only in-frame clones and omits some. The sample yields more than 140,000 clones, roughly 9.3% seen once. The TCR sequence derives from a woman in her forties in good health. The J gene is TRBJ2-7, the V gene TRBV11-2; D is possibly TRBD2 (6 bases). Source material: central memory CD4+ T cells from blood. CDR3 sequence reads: CASSLARYEQYF. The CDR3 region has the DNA TGTGCCAGCAGCCTAGCGCGCTACGAGCAGTACTTC.